The clone carrying this TCR beta chain was seen a handful of times. As to time point: sample taken at primary tumor resection. TCRdb passed the 5' RACE reads through MiXCR, listing each CDR3 protein once. The profile shows around 87,000 distinct CDR3 sequences, 10% to 15% of them singletons. Per germline, CDR1 SQVTM and CDR2 ANQGSEA. The CDR3 length is 13 residues. The V end lost 4 bases, the J end lost 2 bases, and 11 bases lay between the germline ends. The data originate from a study of spatial heterogeneity in lung cancer. This chain joins TRBV29-1 and TRBJ2-5; the D gene could be TRBD1 or TRBD2 (7 bases each). The receptor was isolated from a male donor with early-stage non-small cell lung cancer. The sequencing here drew on PBMCs, taken at surgery. The CDR3 is CSVGGGQQETQYF. The CDR3 nucleotides read TGCAGCGTTGGGGGGGGACAGCAAGAGACCCAGTACTTC.